Presented here are 30 T cell receptor beta chains from one specimen sequenced in a study of cytomegalovirus exposure and HLA in healthy donors. This PCR relied on a set of 60 Vbeta primers and 13 Jbeta primers. The table came from immunoSEQ multiplex PCR; TCRdb's copy has only in-frame clones and leaves some out. Of just over 70,000 clones listed, 70% to 85% are singletons. What was sequenced was PBMCs. These receptors all come from a human donor in good health.

The chain is built from TRBV5-6 and TRBJ1-5, with D unresolved. The CDR3 consists of 15 residues. Germline-derived CDR1 and CDR2 are SGHDT and YYEEEE. V gave up 1 base and J gave up 1 base, with 9 bases separating them. The CDR3 protein is CASSLSQASNQPQHF. For the CDR3, the DNA is TGTGCCAGCAGCTTGTCCCAGGCCAGCAATCAGCCCCAGCATTTT. Complete variable domain (other parts from reference TRBV5-6 and TRBJ1-5): DAGVTQSPTHLIKTRGQQVTLRCSPKSGHDTVSWYQQALGQGPQFIFQYYEEEERQRGNFPDRFSGHQFPNYSSELNVNALLLGDSALYLCASSLSQASNQPQHFGDGTRLSIL.

The rearrangement links TRBV30 to TRBJ1-1; D might be TRBD1 (6 bases). Germline CDR1 and CDR2: GTSNPN and SVGIG (reference sequence). Trimming left V 5 bases short and J 4 bases short, with 20 bases between. The length of the CDR3 is 15 residues. For the CDR3, the DNA is TGTGCCTGGGGCCGCCGGGGAGGGGGTTCCACTGAAGCTTTCTTT. Protein product: CAWGRRGGGSTEAFF.

This chain joins TRBV7-6 and TRBJ2-5; TRBD1 agrees at 8 bases. Germline values: CDR1 SGHVS, CDR2 FNYEAQ. The CDR3 totals 16 residues. J was trimmed by 5 bases and V by 5 bases; bases with no gene match: 13. The DNA for the CDR3 is TGTGCCAGCAGCCCCGGTGACAGGGGAGTTGGGGAGACCCAGTACTTC. This encodes CASSPGDRGVGETQYF.

The J gene is TRBJ2-1, the V gene TRBV19; TRBD2 is a possible D gene (5 bases). Germline CDR1 reads LNHDA; CDR2 reads SQIVND (reference sequence). The ends were cut back, 10 bases at V and 0 bases at J, with 10 bases in the middle. This CDR3 is 13 amino acids long. This CDR3 is CATGEYSYNEQFF. The CDR3 DNA is TGTGCCACCGGGGAGTACTCCTACAATGAGCAGTTCTTC.

This chain links TRBV5-1 with TRBJ2-1, with 12 nucleotides matching TRBD2. V shed 0 bases and J 8 bases; nucleotides not matched to a gene: 6. Germline V gene sequence: CDR1 SGHRS, CDR2 YFSETQ. The CDR3 is made up of 16 amino acids. As DNA, the CDR3 is TGCGCCAGCAGCTTGGCCCCTAGCGGGAGGGCCCATGAGCAGTTCTTC. Translating gives CASSLAPSGRAHEQFF.

The rearrangement joins TRBV28 to TRBJ1-2; D ambiguous. CDR1 is MDHEN, CDR2 SYDVKM, per germline. The V and J ends lost 5 bases and 4 bases respectively, with 17 bases between them. CDR3 size: 15 residues. CDR3 nucleotide sequence: TGTGCCAGCAGTCCACACCGGCAGGCCTCCTATGGCTACACCTTC. The encoded protein is CASSPHRQASYGYTF.

This chain's CDR3 is CASSSSGTGGWGTEAFF. The DNA of the CDR3 is TGTGCCAGCAGCTCGTCCGGGACAGGGGGCTGGGGCACTGAAGCTTTCTTT. This chain links TRBV5-6 with TRBJ1-1; 12 positions match TRBD1. In germline, CDR1 is SGHDT, CDR2 YYEEEE. This CDR3 has 17 amino acids. The V gene end was trimmed by 3 bases and the J gene end by 4 bases; junction bases not matched to a gene: 10.

The rearrangement joins TRBV6-5 to TRBJ2-1, with 7 bases lining up with TRBD1. J was trimmed by 3 bases and V by 0 bases; bases with no gene match: 5. This CDR3 comprises 16 residues. CDR1 and CDR2 from the germline V gene are MNHEY and SVGAGI. Here the CDR3 DNA reads TGTGCCAGCAGTTACTCGGCGACAGGGTTCTACAATGAGCAGTTCTTC. This encodes CASSYSATGFYNEQFF.

The chain recombines TRBV5-6 with TRBJ2-2, with TRBD2 matching over 9 bases. This CDR3 region has 15 residues. With 0 bases clipped from V and 7 bases from J, the junction kept 4 bases outside the gene matches. The germline CDR1 and CDR2 sequences are SGHDT and YYEEEE. The CDR3: CASSLDPSGNGELFF. The CDR3 nucleotides are TGTGCCAGCAGCTTGGACCCTAGCGGGAACGGGGAGCTGTTTTTT.

The V call is TRBV6-5, the J call TRBJ2-7; tentatively, D is TRBD1 (6 bases). The CDR3 length is 13 residues. V was trimmed by 2 bases and J by 3 bases, leaving 8 bases between them. From germline, CDR1 is MNHEY and CDR2 SVGAGI. This chain's CDR3 is CASSYKDSYEQYF. Here the CDR3 DNA reads TGTGCCAGCAGTTACAAGGACAGCTACGAGCAGTACTTC.

The chain uses TRBV6-5 and TRBJ1-2; D is possibly TRBD1 (6 bases). From germline, CDR1 is MNHEY and CDR2 SVGAGI. The length of the CDR3 is 14 residues. The V end lost 7 bases, the J end lost 4 bases, and 16 bases lay between the germline ends. The CDR3 DNA is TGTGCCAGCAACGGGGGCAGGGAGGGCTATGGCTACACCTTC. It codes for CASNGGREGYGYTF.

This clone has a single count. The CDR3 loop is CASSLPQGSYGYTF. The CDR3 nucleotides read TGTGCCAGCAGTTTGCCCCAGGGAAGCTATGGCTACACCTTC. This rearrangement joins TRBV28 to TRBJ1-2; D perhaps matches TRBD1 (5 bases). V shed 3 bases and J shed 4 bases, with 12 bases lying between them. Germline CDR1 reads MDHEN; CDR2 reads SYDVKM. The CDR3 has 14 residues.

DNA for the CDR3: TGCAGCGTTGCTGTCAGGGACAATGAGCAGTTCTTC. This gives the protein CSVAVRDNEQFF. V usage is TRBV29-1 and J usage is TRBJ2-1; D might be TRBD1 (5 bases). In germline, CDR1 is SQVTM, CDR2 ANQGSEA. The CDR3 is 12 residues long. Deletions cut 4 bases from V and 5 bases from J, with 9 bases between.

The chain couples TRBV5-1 to TRBJ1-2; possibly TRBD1 for D (6 bases). The CDR3 consists of 15 residues. V was cut by 0 bases and J by 8 bases, with 17 bases left in between. The V gene's germline CDR1 is SGHRS and CDR2 YFSETQ. This CDR3 is CASSLGGRDASGYTF. The DNA for the CDR3 is TGCGCCAGCAGCTTGGGGGGGCGAGACGCTAGCGGCTACACCTTC. The full variable domain, completed using reference TRBV5-1 and TRBJ1-2, is KAGVTQTPRYLIKTRGQQVTLSCSPISGHRSVSWYQQTPGQGLQFLFEYFSETQRNKGNFPGRFSGRQFSNSRSEMNVSTLELGDSALYLCASSLGGRDASGYTFGSGTRLTVV.

The rearrangement joins TRBV7-3 to TRBJ1-1, with D possibly being TRBD1 (6 bases). This CDR3 contains 13 residues. Trimming left V 1 base short and J 9 bases short, with 12 bases between. The V gene's germline CDR1 is SGHTA and CDR2 FQGTGA. CDR3 nucleotide sequence: TGTGCCAGCAGCTTAATGGAACAGGGCAAAGCTTTCTTT. Residues: CASSLMEQGKAFF.

This clone was seen a few times. This sequence joins TRBV7-3 and TRBJ1-1, with D possibly matching TRBD1 (6 bases). Germline V gene lookup returns CDR1 SGHTA and CDR2 FQGTGA. V was cut by 2 bases and J by 0 bases, with 19 bases left in between. The CDR3 has 18 amino acids. CDR3 DNA: TGTGCCAGCAGCTTACTAGGGGCGACAGGCTATATGAACACTGAAGCTTTCTTT. Translating it yields CASSLLGATGYMNTEAFF.

This clone was seen only once. The chain has TRBV6-5 and TRBJ2-5, with 8 nucleotides matching TRBD1. CDR3 length: 15 residues. V lost 2 bases to trimming and J lost 5 bases; unmatched junction nucleotides: 7. The V gene's germline CDR1 is MNHEY and CDR2 SVGAGI. The CDR3 loop reads CASSYSQGAGETQYF. CDR3 bases: TGTGCCAGCAGTTACAGTCAGGGGGCTGGGGAGACCCAGTACTTC.

The J gene is TRBJ2-1, the V gene TRBV6-5, with D tentatively TRBD1 (5 bases). Germline CDR1 MNHEY, CDR2 SVGAGI. The CDR3 has 16 amino acids. Trimming removed 0 bases from V and 5 bases from J, with 14 bases in between. CDR3 bases: TGTGCCAGCAGTTACTCTGAGACAGCATCAAACAATGAGCAGTTCTTC. Translated: CASSYSETASNNEQFF.

The chain recombines TRBV30 with TRBJ1-2; TRBD1 matches at 7 bases. This CDR3 has 13 residues. J was trimmed by 2 bases and V by 2 bases; bases with no gene match: 2. The germline gives CDR1 GTSNPN, CDR2 SVGIG (reference sequence). The chain's CDR3 is CAWSPTGNYGYTF. DNA of the CDR3: TGTGCCTGGAGTCCGACAGGGAACTATGGCTACACCTTC. Full variable domain (missing parts from reference TRBV30 and TRBJ1-2): SQTIHQWPATLVQPVGSPLSLECTVEGTSNPNLYWYRQAAGRGLQLLFYSVGIGQISSEVPQNLSASRPQDRQFILSSKKLLLSDSGFYLCAWSPTGNYGYTFGSGTRLTVV.

The rearrangement joins TRBV7-9 to TRBJ2-3, with D unclear. The CDR3 is 13 residues long. The germline CDR1 and CDR2 sequences are SEHNR and FQNEAQ (reference sequence). Trimming pared 1 base from V and 6 bases from J, leaving 8 bases between. The CDR3 here is CASSLVGDDTQYF. CDR3 nucleotide sequence: TGTGCCAGCAGCTTAGTGGGCGACGATACGCAGTATTTT. The full variable domain, its missing parts supplied by reference TRBV7-9 and TRBJ2-3, is DTGVSQNPRHKITKRGQNVTFRCDPISEHNRLYWYRQTLGQGPEFLTYFQNEAQLEKSRLLSDRFSAERPKGSFSTLEIQRTEQGDSAMYLCASSLVGDDTQYFGPGTRLTVL.

This chain connects TRBV6-1 to TRBJ2-1, with 8 bases fitting TRBD2. Germline V gives CDR1 MNHNS, CDR2 SASEGT. J was trimmed by 4 bases and V by 1 base; bases with no gene match: 3. This CDR3 has 15 amino acids. The CDR3 bases are TGTGCCAGCAGTGAAGGTACTAGCGGTTACAATGAGCAGTTCTTC. Translated: CASSEGTSGYNEQFF.

This chain joins TRBV5-1 and TRBJ1-1; D may be TRBD1 (6 bases). The CDR3 sequence is 13 residues long. Germline loops: CDR1 SGHRS, CDR2 YFSETQ. V was pared by 3 bases and J by 1 base, with 7 bases between. This CDR3 reads CASSSRGNTEAFF. The CDR3 bases are TGCGCCAGCAGCTCCAGGGGGAACACTGAAGCTTTCTTT.

The chain is built from TRBV5-4 and TRBJ2-5, with D possibly being TRBD2 (5 bases). This CDR3 is built from 13 residues. Per germline, CDR1 SGHNT and CDR2 YYREEE (reference sequence). V was trimmed by 1 base and J by 9 bases, leaving 13 bases between them. The CDR3 loop is CASSLSSAGAQYF. The DNA for the CDR3 is TGTGCCAGCAGCTTGTCAAGTGCCGGGGCCCAGTACTTC.

The DNA for the CDR3 is TGTGCCAGTAGTAGCAGGACAGGATACCAAGAGACCCAGTACTTC. Its translation: CASSSRTGYQETQYF. The chain joins TRBV19 to TRBJ2-5, with 7 nucleotides matching TRBD1. This CDR3 spans 15 amino acids. In germline, CDR1 is LNHDA, CDR2 SQIVND (reference sequence). V gave up 4 bases and J gave up 0 bases; unmatched junction bases: 5.

Only a few counts were recorded for this clone. This chain uses TRBV29-1 with TRBJ1-2; tentatively, D is TRBD1 (6 bases). This CDR3 has 14 residues. V was trimmed by 4 bases and J by 0 bases, leaving 12 bases between them. Germline CDR1 is SQVTM and CDR2 is ANQGSEA. Here the CDR3 reads CSVAGTRANYGYTF. The CDR3 DNA reads TGCAGCGTTGCAGGGACAAGAGCTAACTATGGCTACACCTTC.

The V and J genes are TRBV5-5 and TRBJ2-7; TRBD2 matches 8 bases. Unmatched junction bases numbered 5, after V lost 0 bases and J lost 3 bases. The CDR3 contains 15 residues. Germline CDR1 and CDR2: SGHKS and YYEKEE (reference sequence). DNA of the CDR3: TGTGCCAGCAGCTTGGTAGCGGGACTTTACTACGAGCAGTACTTC. Protein: CASSLVAGLYYEQYF.

The V gene is TRBV5-6, the J gene TRBJ2-6; TRBD1 matches at 9 bases. Looked up from germline, CDR1 is SGHDT and CDR2 is YYEEEE. V lost 4 bases, J lost 2 bases, and 13 bases stayed unmatched. The CDR3 is made up of 19 amino acids. The CDR3 nucleotides read TGTGCCAGCAGCCCCGCCGGGACAGGGATATTTCCTGGGGCCAACGTCCTGACTTTC. It specifies CASSPAGTGIFPGANVLTF.

The CDR3 loop is CAGQGNQPQHF. As DNA, the CDR3 is TGTGCCGGCCAGGGGAATCAGCCCCAGCATTTT. The gene calls are TRBV6-4 and TRBJ1-5, with D possibly being TRBD1 (6 bases). The germline CDR1 and CDR2 sequences are MRHNA and SNTAGT. This CDR3 has 11 residues. V lost 11 bases and J lost 4, with 9 bases in between.

This chain connects TRBV4-2 to TRBJ2-3; 11 nucleotides match TRBD2. With 4 bases clipped from V and 4 bases from J, the junction kept 1 base outside the gene matches. Germline CDR1 reads LGHNA; CDR2 reads YNFKEQ. The CDR3 runs to 14 residues. CDR3 residues: CASSPTSGADTQYF. The DNA for the CDR3 is TGTGCCAGCAGCCCGACTAGCGGGGCAGATACGCAGTATTTT.

The J gene is TRBJ1-5, the V gene TRBV7-8; TRBD1 matches 8 bases. V trimming: 3 bases; J trimming: 9 bases; junction bases outside the gene matches: 10. Germline V CDR1 and CDR2: SGHVS, FQNEAQ. The CDR3 is made up of 15 amino acids. The CDR3 nucleotides are TGTGCCAGCAGCTTCCTGGACAGGGATATTTGGCCCCAGCATTTT. It encodes CASSFLDRDIWPQHF.